This entry features one T cell receptor beta chain sequence. This entry is derived from a study of blood T cell repertoires in COVID-19. Study in general: PBMCs, B-cell-depleted T cells, or T cells were the source of the cDNA or gDNA that made up the material.

All enrollees were roughly 18 to 100 years old and from 20 to 30 US areas. The study assigned cohorts using participant-reported clinical history. CDR1 SGHAT and CDR2 FQNNGV come from the germline V gene. V was trimmed by 0 bases and J by 3 bases, leaving 9 bases between them. The CDR3 contains 14 residues. Profiling relied on immunoSEQ multiplex PCR, and the TCRdb table lists in-frame clones only, not all of them. The table has roughly 430,000 clones, approximately 85% seen once. V is TRBV11-2 and J is TRBJ2-7, with D perhaps matching TRBD2 (6 bases). This TCR was sampled from a woman aged 40 to 50 with acute COVID-19. Material: PBMCs or T cells enriched from blood (not recorded which). For the CDR3, the DNA is TGTGCCAGCAGCTTAGATGGGGGGTTCTACGAGCAGTACTTC. It encodes CASSLDGGFYEQYF.